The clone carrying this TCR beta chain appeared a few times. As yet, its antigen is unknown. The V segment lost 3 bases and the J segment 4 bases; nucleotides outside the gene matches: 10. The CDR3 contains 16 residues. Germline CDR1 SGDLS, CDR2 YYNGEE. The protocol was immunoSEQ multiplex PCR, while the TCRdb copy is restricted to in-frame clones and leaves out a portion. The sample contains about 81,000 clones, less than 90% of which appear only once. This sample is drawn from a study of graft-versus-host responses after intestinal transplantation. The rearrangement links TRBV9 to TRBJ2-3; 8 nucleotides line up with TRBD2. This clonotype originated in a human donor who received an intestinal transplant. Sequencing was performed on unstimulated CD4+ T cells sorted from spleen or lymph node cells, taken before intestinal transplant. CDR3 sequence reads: CASSATSGRGADTQYF. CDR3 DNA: TGTGCCAGCAGCGCAACAAGCGGGAGAGGTGCAGATACGCAGTATTTT.